Presented here are 30 T cell receptor beta chains from one specimen sequenced in a study of blood T cell repertoires in COVID-19. TCRdb keeps only in-frame clones here, not all; method: immunoSEQ multiplex PCR. The sample lists over 50,000 clones, under 90% occurring once. The sequencing sample was made of peripheral blood. The receptors were gathered from a man aged 50-59 years with acute or convalescent COVID-19.

The chain couples TRBV7-9 to TRBJ1-6; TRBD1 might be the D (5 bases). The CDR3 is made up of 15 amino acids. V was clipped by 5 bases and J by 4 bases, with 12 bases between them. The germline V gene has CDR1 SEHNR and CDR2 FQNEAQ (reference sequence). The CDR3 bases are TGTGCCAGCAGCAGGGACGGTGGTTATAATTCACCCCTCCACTTT. Translated: CASSRDGGYNSPLHF.

The chain couples TRBV7-9 to TRBJ1-1, with 10 bases identical to TRBD1. CDR3 length equals 15 residues. Germline assignment: CDR1 SEHNR and CDR2 FQNEAQ (reference sequence). V shed 2 bases and J 4 bases; nucleotides not matched to a gene: 4. CDR3 in DNA: TGTGCCAGCAGCTTACCATGGGACAGGGGCACTGAAGCTTTCTTT. This translates into CASSLPWDRGTEAFF.

The CDR3 DNA is TGTGCCAGAAGCACTGGCCGGGGGGGGCCAACGAACACCGGGGAGCTGTTTTTT. Residues: CARSTGRGGPTNTGELFF. The chain uses TRBV5-3 and TRBJ2-2; 8 bases agree with TRBD2. TRBV5-3 qualifies as an ORF whose function is uncertain. This CDR3 comprises 18 residues. J was trimmed by 0 bases and V by 4 bases; bases with no gene match: 11.

The chain joins TRBV7-9 to TRBJ2-1, with TRBD2 matching 11 bases. Losses at the gene ends were 4 bases for V and 10 bases for J; bases not matched to a gene: 9. Germline loops: CDR1 SEHNR, CDR2 FQNEAQ (reference sequence). The length of the CDR3 is 15 residues. The CDR3, as DNA: TGTGCCAGCAGCTCACCGACTAGCGGGGTCTGGGAGCAGTTCTTC. Translation: CASSSPTSGVWEQFF.

This clone was found once. The chain is built from TRBV5-4 and TRBJ2-5; 10 bases agree with TRBD1. Trimming took 0 bases from V and 5 from J; bases not matched to a gene: 7. Germline V CDR1 and CDR2: SGHNT, YYREEE (reference sequence). This CDR3 is 16 amino acids long. DNA of the CDR3: TGTGCCAGCAGCTTGGGGACAGGGGGTCCAGGGGAGACCCAGTACTTC. Translation gives CASSLGTGGPGETQYF.

This clone was recorded a few times. The rearrangement uses TRBV7-9 and TRBJ2-5, with TRBD2 identical over 7 bases. The trim removed 5 bases at V and 4 bases at J, leaving 4 bases unmatched. Germline V gene lookup returns CDR1 SEHNR and CDR2 FQNEAQ (reference sequence). The CDR3 runs to 13 residues. The CDR3 DNA is TGTGCCAGCAGCCGGGGGGTTGGAGAGACCCAGTACTTC. Protein: CASSRGVGETQYF.

V is TRBV7-8 and J is TRBJ2-7; 7 nucleotides match TRBD2. The germline V gene has CDR1 SGHVS and CDR2 FQNEAQ. V lost 6 bases to trimming and J lost 3 bases; unmatched junction nucleotides: 11. This CDR3 has 15 residues. The DNA of the CDR3 is TGTGCCAGCAGGTGGGGATTTGCGGGAGACTACGAGCAGTACTTC. Translation gives CASRWGFAGDYEQYF. Together with reference TRBV7-8 and TRBJ2-7, the CDR3 gives the full variable domain: GAGVSQSPRYKVAKRGQDVALRCDPISGHVSLFWYQQALGQGPEFLTYFQNEAQLDKSGLPSDRFFAERPEGSVSTLKIQRTQQEDSAVYLCASRWGFAGDYEQYFGPGTRLTVT.

This chain uses TRBV6-4 with TRBJ1-1; the D gene is possibly TRBD1 (5 bases). Germline V gene lookup returns CDR1 MRHNA and CDR2 SNTAGT. V lost 8 bases and J 4 bases, leaving 14 bases between the germline ends. The CDR3 is made up of 13 amino acids. CDR3 nucleotides: TGTGCCAGCTACGGGGGGGAAGTCACTGAAGCTTTCTTT. It translates to CASYGGEVTEAFF.

This clone was detected only a few times. The V call is TRBV12-3 or TRBV12-4, the J call TRBJ2-7; no definite D call. The CDR3 runs 13 residues. Trimming stripped 5 bases from V and 0 bases from J, with 8 bases between. CDR3 residues: CASSRRSSYEQYF. As DNA, the CDR3 is TGTGCCAGCAGTCGGAGAAGCTCCTACGAGCAGTACTTC.

This clone has just one count. The chain combines TRBV30 with TRBJ2-5; TRBD1 might be the D (5 bases). CDR1 is GTSNPN, CDR2 SVGIG, per germline (reference sequence). The CDR3 runs 13 residues. V was clipped by 2 bases and J by 5 bases, with 12 bases between them. CDR3 coding DNA: TGTGCCTGGAGTCCCAGGGTTCGGGAGACCCAGTACTTC. Its translation: CAWSPRVRETQYF.

The chain couples TRBV7-3 to TRBJ2-1; 10 nucleotides line up with TRBD1. With 4 bases clipped from V and 5 bases from J, the junction kept 2 bases outside the gene matches. The germline V gene has CDR1 SGHTA and CDR2 FQGTGA. This CDR3 is built from 14 residues. The CDR3 is CASSWTGGDNEQFF. The CDR3 region has the DNA TGTGCCAGCAGCTGGACAGGGGGGGACAATGAGCAGTTCTTC.

The rearrangement links TRBV27 to TRBJ2-2; D is uncertain. Germline lookup yields CDR1 MNHEY and CDR2 SMNVEV (reference sequence). V was clipped by 3 bases and J by 4 bases, with 9 bases between them. This CDR3 is 14 amino acids long. CDR3 coding DNA: TGTGCCAGCAGTTTTGAGGCCCCCACCGGGGAGCTGTTTTTT. Translating gives CASSFEAPTGELFF.

CDR3 in amino acids: CASSQDRTAYGYTF. The CDR3 coding sequence is TGTGCCAGCAGCCAGGACAGGACAGCCTATGGCTACACCTTC. V usage is TRBV4-2 and J usage is TRBJ1-2, with 7 bases identical to TRBD1. This CDR3 spans 14 amino acids. Germline CDR1 and CDR2: LGHNA and YNFKEQ. Trimming took 3 bases from V and 4 from J; bases not matched to a gene: 5.

The chain couples TRBV5-6 to TRBJ2-7, with D perhaps TRBD2 (6 bases). Germline CDR1 is SGHDT and CDR2 is YYEEEE. This CDR3 has 16 residues. The V end was cut by 4 bases, the J end by 4 bases, with 21 bases between. This CDR3 is CASSPAGLAATYEQYF. In DNA, the CDR3 is TGTGCCAGCAGCCCCGCGGGACTCGCGGCGACATACGAGCAGTACTTC. The full variable domain, in which reference TRBV5-6 and TRBJ2-7 provide the parts outside the CDR3, is DAGVTQSPTHLIKTRGQQVTLRCSPKSGHDTVSWYQQALGQGPQFIFQYYEEEERQRGNFPDRFSGHQFPNYSSELNVNALLLGDSALYLCASSPAGLAATYEQYFGPGTRLTVT.

This chain connects TRBV5-1 to TRBJ2-7; the match to TRBD2 covers 7 bases. The CDR3 consists of 17 residues. Per the germline V gene, CDR1 is SGHRS and CDR2 is YFSETQ. J gave up 0 bases and V 3 bases, and 12 bases lay outside the gene matches. The CDR3 DNA follows: TGCGCCAGCAGCTGGGGCGGGGGTACTAGCACCTCCTACGAGCAGTACTTC. It encodes CASSWGGGTSTSYEQYF.

V and J are TRBV5-5 and TRBJ2-3; D perhaps matches TRBD1 (5 bases). This CDR3 has 14 residues. Trimming shortened V by 0 bases and J by 0 bases, and 5 bases separated the two germline ends. Germline values: CDR1 SGHKS, CDR2 YYEKEE (reference sequence). The CDR3 is CASSLGGSTDTQYF. DNA for the CDR3: TGTGCCAGCAGCTTGGGGGGCAGCACAGATACGCAGTATTTT.

The chain links TRBV3-1 (or the pseudogene TRBV3-2) to TRBJ2-2, with 9 bases identical to TRBD1. V lost 4 bases to trimming and J lost 3 bases; unmatched junction nucleotides: 6. The CDR3 has 16 amino acids. Germline loops: CDR1 LGHDT, CDR2 YNNKEL (reference sequence). CDR3 nucleotide sequence: TGTGCCAGCAGCCCACCCGGGACAGGGCACACCGGGGAGCTGTTTTTT. Its protein product is CASSPPGTGHTGELFF.

About this clone: Additional DNA sequences in this sample encode the identical CDR3. The rearrangement uses TRBV29-1 and TRBJ2-5; 7 bases are a match to TRBD2. CDR1 SQVTM and CDR2 ANQGSEA come from the germline V gene. Germline trimming cut 4 bases from V and 1 base from J; bases unmatched to any gene: 0. The CDR3 consists of 12 residues. This CDR3 is CSVGGGQETQYF. The CDR3 DNA follows: TGCAGCGTTGGCGGGGGCCAAGAGACCCAGTACTTC.

The V gene is TRBV28, the J gene TRBJ2-5; D is unclear. V lost 3 bases and J 7 bases, leaving 12 bases between the germline ends. The CDR3 totals 13 residues. The V gene's germline CDR1 is MDHEN and CDR2 SYDVKM. The CDR3 is CASSFSSRRTQYF. Written as DNA, the CDR3 is TGTGCCAGCAGTTTTTCCTCCCGGAGGACCCAGTACTTC.

This chain links TRBV30 with TRBJ1-1; 10 positions agree with TRBD1. Germline values: CDR1 GTSNPN, CDR2 SVGIG (reference sequence). This CDR3 region has 13 residues. The junction had 3 bases not matched to a gene; V was cut back by 0 bases and J by 8 bases. CDR3 sequence reads: CAWSVLGQGEAFF. CDR3 sequence (DNA): TGTGCCTGGAGTGTCTTGGGACAGGGGGAAGCTTTCTTT.

The chain uses TRBV11-3 and TRBJ2-7; 8 nucleotides align to TRBD2. The germline V gene encodes CDR1 SGHNT and CDR2 YENEEA. V lost 0 bases and J lost 6; bases outside the gene matches: 7. The CDR3 is made up of 15 amino acids. For the CDR3, the DNA is TGTGCCAGCAGCTTAGACGGACTAGCCGGTCGCGAGCAGTACTTC. Translating gives CASSLDGLAGREQYF. The entire variable domain, with the rest obtained from reference TRBV11-3 and TRBJ2-7, is as follows: EAGVVQSPRYKIIEKKQPVAFWCNPISGHNTLYWYLQNLGQGPELLIRYENEEAVDDSQLPKDRFSAERLKGVDSTLKIQPAELGDSAVYLCASSLDGLAGREQYFGPGTRLTVT.

V is TRBV6-5 and J is TRBJ1-6, with D tentatively TRBD1 (6 bases). The length of the CDR3 is 13 residues. V lost 2 bases and J lost 11, with 10 bases in between. Germline values: CDR1 MNHEY, CDR2 SVGAGI. CDR3 nucleotides: TGTGCCAGCAGTTACGACAGGTCTGCACCCCTCCACTTT. The encoded protein is CASSYDRSAPLHF.

The chain couples TRBV4-1 to TRBJ2-4; TRBD1 is a possible D gene (5 bases). Trimming took 1 base from V and 1 from J, leaving 8 bases between them. The CDR3 extends over 15 amino acids. The germline gives CDR1 MGHRA, CDR2 YSYEKL. For the CDR3, the DNA is TGCGCCAGCAGCCAAGTTGGGGCGGCCAAAAACATTCAGTACTTC. Encoded protein: CASSQVGAAKNIQYF.

This clone was recorded a few times. The J gene is TRBJ2-3, the V gene TRBV5-1, with 7 bases fitting TRBD2. Germline-derived CDR1 and CDR2 are SGHRS and YFSETQ. The CDR3 covers 16 residues. Trimming removed 0 bases from V and 4 bases from J; junction bases left unmatched: 8. The CDR3 protein is CASSLDPAGLADTQYF. The CDR3 DNA sequence: TGCGCCAGCAGCTTGGATCCAGCGGGGTTAGCAGATACGCAGTATTTT.

This chain joins TRBV7-3 and TRBJ2-3; 8 nucleotides agree with TRBD2. V lost 5 bases, J lost 6 bases, and 7 bases stayed unmatched. In germline, CDR1 is SGHTA, CDR2 FQGTGA. CDR3 size: 14 residues. The CDR3 nucleotides are TGTGCCAGCAGCACATTAGCGGGACTTGATACGCAGTATTTT. This encodes CASSTLAGLDTQYF.

The chain is built from TRBV27 and TRBJ2-5, with D unclear. Trimming pared 6 bases from V and 4 bases from J, leaving 6 bases between. This CDR3 region has 11 residues. Per the germline V gene, CDR1 is MNHEY and CDR2 is SMNVEV (reference sequence). The CDR3 nucleotides are TGTGCCAGCAGCTCCAGAGAGACCCAGTACTTC. Translating gives CASSSRETQYF.

This chain connects TRBV19 to TRBJ1-5; D is uncertain. The CDR3 has 14 residues. With 2 bases removed from V and 0 bases from J, the gap between germline ends came to 5 bases. CDR1 is LNHDA and CDR2 is SQIVND in the germline V gene (reference sequence). The CDR3 sequence is CASSITPSNQPQHF. Written as DNA, the CDR3 is TGTGCCAGTAGTATAACTCCTAGCAATCAGCCCCAGCATTTT.

The chain carries TRBV9 and TRBJ1-6; no definite D call. V gave up 8 bases and J gave up 0 bases, with 6 bases separating them. Germline CDR1 and CDR2: SGDLS and YYNGEE. There are 13 residues in the CDR3. Written as DNA, the CDR3 is TGTGCCAGTAGGAGCTCCTATAATTCACCCCTCCACTTT. This gives the protein CASRSSYNSPLHF.

This rearrangement joins TRBV7-9 to TRBJ2-7; D unresolved. Trimming left V 5 bases short and J 3 bases short, with 17 bases between. Germline V gene lookup returns CDR1 SEHNR and CDR2 FQNEAQ (reference sequence). This CDR3 contains 15 residues. CDR3 sequence (DNA): TGTGCCAGCAGCCATCCTCCCCGAGGCCTCTACGAGCAGTACTTC. Its translation is CASSHPPRGLYEQYF.

This sequence joins TRBV10-1 and TRBJ2-2; D might be TRBD2 (6 bases). This CDR3 spans 15 amino acids. The germline gives CDR1 WNHNN, CDR2 SYGVQD (reference sequence). V gave up 3 bases and J gave up 0 bases, with 8 bases separating them. As DNA, the CDR3 is TGCGCCAGCAGTGATTGGGAGGCGAACACCGGGGAGCTGTTTTTT. It yields the protein CASSDWEANTGELFF.